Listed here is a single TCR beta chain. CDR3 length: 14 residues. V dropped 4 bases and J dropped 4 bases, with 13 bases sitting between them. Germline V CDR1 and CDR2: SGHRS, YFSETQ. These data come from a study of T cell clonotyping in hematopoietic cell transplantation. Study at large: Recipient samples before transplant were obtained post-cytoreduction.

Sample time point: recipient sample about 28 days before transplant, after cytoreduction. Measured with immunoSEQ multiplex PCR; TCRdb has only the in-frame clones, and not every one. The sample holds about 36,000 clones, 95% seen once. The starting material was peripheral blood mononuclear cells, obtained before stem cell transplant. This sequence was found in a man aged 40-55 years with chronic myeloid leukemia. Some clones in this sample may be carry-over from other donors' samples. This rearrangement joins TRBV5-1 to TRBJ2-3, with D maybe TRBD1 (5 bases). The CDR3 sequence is CASSPDWGSDTQYF. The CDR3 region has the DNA TGCGCCAGCAGCCCCGACTGGGGCTCAGATACGCAGTATTTT.